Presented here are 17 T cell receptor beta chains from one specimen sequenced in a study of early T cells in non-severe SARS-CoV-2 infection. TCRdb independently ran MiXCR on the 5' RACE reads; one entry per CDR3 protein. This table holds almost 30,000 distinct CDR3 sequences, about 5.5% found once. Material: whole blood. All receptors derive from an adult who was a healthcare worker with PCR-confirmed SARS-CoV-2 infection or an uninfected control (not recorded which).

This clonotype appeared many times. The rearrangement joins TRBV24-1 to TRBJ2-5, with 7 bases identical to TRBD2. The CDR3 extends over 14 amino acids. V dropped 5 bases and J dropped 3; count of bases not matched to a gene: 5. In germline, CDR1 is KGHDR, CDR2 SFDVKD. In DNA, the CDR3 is TGTGCCACCAGTGGCTGGGCGGGGGAAGAGACCCAGTACTTC. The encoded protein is CATSGWAGEETQYF.

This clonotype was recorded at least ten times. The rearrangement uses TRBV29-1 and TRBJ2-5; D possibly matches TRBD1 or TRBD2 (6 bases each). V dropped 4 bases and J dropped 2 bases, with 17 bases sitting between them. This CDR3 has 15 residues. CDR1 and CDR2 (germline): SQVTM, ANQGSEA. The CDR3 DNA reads TGCAGCGTTGTCGGGGGCGGGATGCGACAAGAGACCCAGTACTTC. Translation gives CSVVGGGMRQETQYF.

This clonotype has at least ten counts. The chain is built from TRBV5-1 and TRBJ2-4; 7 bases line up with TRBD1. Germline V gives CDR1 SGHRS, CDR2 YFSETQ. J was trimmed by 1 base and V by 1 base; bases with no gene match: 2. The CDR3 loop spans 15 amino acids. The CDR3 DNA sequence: TGCGCCAGCAGCTTGCAACAGGGGGCCAAAAACATTCAGTACTTC. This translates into CASSLQQGAKNIQYF.

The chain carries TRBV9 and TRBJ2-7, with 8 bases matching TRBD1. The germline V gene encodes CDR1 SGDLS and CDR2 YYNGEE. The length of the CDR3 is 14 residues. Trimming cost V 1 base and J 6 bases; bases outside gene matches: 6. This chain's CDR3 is CASSVTPDRAEQYF. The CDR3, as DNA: TGTGCCAGCAGCGTAACGCCGGACAGGGCCGAGCAGTACTTC. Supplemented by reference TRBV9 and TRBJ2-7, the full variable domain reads DSGVTQTPKHLITATGQRVTLRCSPRSGDLSVYWYQQSLDQGLQFLIQYYNGEERAKGNILERFSAQQFPDLHSELNLSSLELGDSALYFCASSVTPDRAEQYFGPGTRLTVT.

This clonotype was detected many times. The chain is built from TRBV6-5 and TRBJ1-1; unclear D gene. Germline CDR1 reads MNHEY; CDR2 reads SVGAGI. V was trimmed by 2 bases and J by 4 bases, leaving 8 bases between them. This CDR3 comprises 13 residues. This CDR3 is CASSYTVSTEAFF. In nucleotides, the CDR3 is TGTGCCAGCAGTTACACAGTGAGCACTGAAGCTTTCTTT.

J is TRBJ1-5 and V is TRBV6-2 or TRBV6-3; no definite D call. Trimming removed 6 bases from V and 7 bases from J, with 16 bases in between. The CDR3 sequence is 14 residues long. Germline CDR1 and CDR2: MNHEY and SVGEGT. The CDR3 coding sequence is TGTGCCAGCAGCTCTGGATACGGGCTCCAGCCCCAGCATTTT. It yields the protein CASSSGYGLQPQHF.

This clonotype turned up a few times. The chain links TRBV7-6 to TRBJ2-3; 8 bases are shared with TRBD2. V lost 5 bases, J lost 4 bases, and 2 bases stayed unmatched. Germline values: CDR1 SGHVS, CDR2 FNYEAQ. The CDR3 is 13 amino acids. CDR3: CASSRLASDTQYF. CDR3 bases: TGTGCCAGCAGCCGACTAGCGTCAGATACGCAGTATTTT.

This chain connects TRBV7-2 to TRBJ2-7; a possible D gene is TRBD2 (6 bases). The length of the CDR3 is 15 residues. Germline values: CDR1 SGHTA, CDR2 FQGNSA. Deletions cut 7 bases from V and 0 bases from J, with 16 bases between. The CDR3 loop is CASTSWGDFSYEQYF. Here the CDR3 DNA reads TGTGCCAGCACCTCCTGGGGGGACTTCTCCTACGAGCAGTACTTC.

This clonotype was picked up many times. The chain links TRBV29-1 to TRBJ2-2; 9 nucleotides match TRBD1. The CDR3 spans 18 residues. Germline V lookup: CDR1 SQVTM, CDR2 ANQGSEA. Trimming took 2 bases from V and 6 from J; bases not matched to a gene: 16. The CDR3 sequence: CSVEHRGREILFSGELFF. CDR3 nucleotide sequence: TGCAGCGTTGAACACAGGGGGCGCGAAATCTTGTTCTCCGGGGAGCTGTTTTTT.

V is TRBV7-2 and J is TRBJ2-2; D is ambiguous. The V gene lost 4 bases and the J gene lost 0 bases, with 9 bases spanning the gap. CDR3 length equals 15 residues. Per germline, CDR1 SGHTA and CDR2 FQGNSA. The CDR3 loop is CASSSDRTNTGELFF. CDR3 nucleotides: TGTGCCAGCAGCTCGGACCGAACGAACACCGGGGAGCTGTTTTTT.

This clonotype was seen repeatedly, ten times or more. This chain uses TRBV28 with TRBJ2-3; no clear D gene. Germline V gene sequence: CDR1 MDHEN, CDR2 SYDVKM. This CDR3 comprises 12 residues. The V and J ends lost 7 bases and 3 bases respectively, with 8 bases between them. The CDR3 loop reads CASTTTTDTQYF. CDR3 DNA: TGTGCCAGCACCACCACGACAGATACGCAGTATTTT.

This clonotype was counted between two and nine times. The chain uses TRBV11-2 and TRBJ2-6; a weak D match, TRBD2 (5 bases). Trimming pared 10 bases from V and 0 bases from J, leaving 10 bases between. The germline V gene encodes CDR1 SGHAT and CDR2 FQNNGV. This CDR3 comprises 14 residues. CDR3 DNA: TGTGCCACGGGCCGGGGCTCTGGGGCCAACGTCCTGACTTTC. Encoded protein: CATGRGSGANVLTF.

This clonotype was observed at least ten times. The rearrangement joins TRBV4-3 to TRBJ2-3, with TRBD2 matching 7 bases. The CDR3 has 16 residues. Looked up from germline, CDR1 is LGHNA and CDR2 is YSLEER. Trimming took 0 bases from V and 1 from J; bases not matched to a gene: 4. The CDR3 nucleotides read TGCGCCAGCAGCCAAGATCGGAGCGGGGGCACAGATACGCAGTATTTT. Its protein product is CASSQDRSGGTDTQYF.

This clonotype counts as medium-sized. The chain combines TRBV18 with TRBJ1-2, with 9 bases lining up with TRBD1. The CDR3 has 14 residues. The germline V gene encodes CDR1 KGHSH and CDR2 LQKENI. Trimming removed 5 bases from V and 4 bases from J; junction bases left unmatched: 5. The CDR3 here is CASSVGTGIYGYTF. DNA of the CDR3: TGTGCCAGCTCAGTTGGGACAGGGATCTATGGCTACACCTTC. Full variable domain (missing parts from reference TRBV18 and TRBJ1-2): NAGVMQNPRHLVRRRGQEARLRCSPMKGHSHVYWYRQLPEEGLKFMVYLQKENIIDESGMPKERFSAEFPKEGPSILRIQQVVRGDSAAYFCASSVGTGIYGYTFGSGTRLTVV.

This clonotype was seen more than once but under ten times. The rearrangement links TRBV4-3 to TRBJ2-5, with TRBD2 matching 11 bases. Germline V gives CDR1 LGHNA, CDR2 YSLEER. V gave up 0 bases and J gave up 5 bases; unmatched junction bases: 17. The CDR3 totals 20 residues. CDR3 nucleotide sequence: TGCGCCAGCAGCCAAGAATTACGAACTAGCGGGAGTACTGGTTTGGAGACCCAGTACTTC. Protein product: CASSQELRTSGSTGLETQYF.

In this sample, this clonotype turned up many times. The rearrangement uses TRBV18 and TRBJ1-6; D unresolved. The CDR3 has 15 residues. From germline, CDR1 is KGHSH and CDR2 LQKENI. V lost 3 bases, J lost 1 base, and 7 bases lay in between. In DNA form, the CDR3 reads TGTGCCAGCTCACCTCTGGAGTCCTATAATTCACCCCTCCACTTT. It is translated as CASSPLESYNSPLHF.

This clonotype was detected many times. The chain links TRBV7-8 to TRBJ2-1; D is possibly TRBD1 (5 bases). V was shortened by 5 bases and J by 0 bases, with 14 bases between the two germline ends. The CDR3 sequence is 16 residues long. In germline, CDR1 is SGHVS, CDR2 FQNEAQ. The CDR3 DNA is TGTGCCAGCAGCCCCGAAGACAGTTACTCCTACAATGAGCAGTTCTTC. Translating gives CASSPEDSYSYNEQFF.